The 15 T cell receptor beta chains listed next were all sequenced from one sample in a study of blood T cell repertoires in COVID-19. This table comes from immunoSEQ multiplex PCR, and its TCRdb copy is limited to in-frame clones, with some not included. The data hold about 310,000 clones, with nearly 90% observed a single time. The specimen was PBMCs or T cells enriched from blood (not recorded which). Every receptor here comes from a woman between 18 and 30 years old with acute COVID-19.

The sample holds a few counts of this clone. This chain uses TRBV10-3 with TRBJ1-3; D is possibly TRBD1 (6 bases). The germline V gene encodes CDR1 ENHRY and CDR2 SYGVKD. The germline V and J ends were trimmed by 7 bases and 7 bases, with 14 bases remaining between them. The CDR3 runs 13 residues. The CDR3 DNA sequence: TGTGCCATCACCGGGGGGCAAGGGAACACCATATATTTT. Translated: CAITGGQGNTIYF.

The rearrangement links TRBV28 to TRBJ2-5; 7 bases fit TRBD2. J gave up 6 bases and V 7 bases, and 8 bases lay outside the gene matches. The CDR3 has 13 residues. Germline loops: CDR1 MDHEN, CDR2 SYDVKM. The CDR3 DNA reads TGTGCCAGCAATGAGGGAGGGCAAAAGACCCAGTACTTC. This translates into CASNEGGQKTQYF.

The genes are TRBV7-3 and TRBJ2-2; 7 nucleotides align to TRBD1. The V segment lost 5 bases and the J segment 7 bases; nucleotides outside the gene matches: 13. CDR1 is SGHTA and CDR2 is FQGTGA in the germline V gene. The CDR3 has 16 residues. The CDR3 sequence: CASSPDRDRLNGELFF. DNA of the CDR3: TGTGCCAGCAGCCCCGACCGGGACAGACTAAACGGGGAGCTGTTTTTT.

The rearrangement uses TRBV27 and TRBJ2-3, with 7 nucleotides matching TRBD2. Germline loops: CDR1 MNHEY, CDR2 SMNVEV (reference sequence). V lost 4 bases to trimming and J lost 3 bases; unmatched junction nucleotides: 10. The CDR3 spans 16 residues. Written as DNA, the CDR3 is TGTGCCAGCAGTTGGGGGAAGGGAGGGGAGACAGATACGCAGTATTTT. This sequence encodes CASSWGKGGETDTQYF.

This clone was detected once. The chain employs TRBV5-5 and TRBJ2-1, with TRBD2 matching over 11 bases. CDR1 is SGHKS, CDR2 YYEKEE, per germline (reference sequence). The CDR3 runs to 17 residues. The J segment lost 9 bases and the V segment lost 0 bases, leaving 11 bases of the junction unmatched. In DNA, the CDR3 is TGTGCCAGCAGCTTGGAGCGTGAGACTAGCGGGACGGGTGAGCAGTTCTTC. It specifies CASSLERETSGTGEQFF.

The chain combines TRBV7-9 with TRBJ1-1; possible D gene TRBD1, 6 bases. Germline loops: CDR1 SEHNR, CDR2 FQNEAQ (reference sequence). The CDR3 is 16 residues long. V shed 5 bases and J shed 0 bases, with 16 bases lying between them. The CDR3 protein is CASSAYRERLNTEAFF. The CDR3 DNA reads as TGTGCCAGCAGCGCCTACAGGGAGAGGTTGAACACTGAAGCTTTCTTT.

V and J are TRBV9 and TRBJ1-5, with 8 bases that match TRBD1. Looked up from germline, CDR1 is SGDLS and CDR2 is YYNGEE. The CDR3 extends over 15 amino acids. V was pared by 0 bases and J by 9 bases, with 8 bases of the junction left unmatched. CDR3 amino acids: CASSVGGQGQGPQHF. The CDR3 DNA reads as TGTGCCAGCAGCGTAGGAGGACAGGGCCAGGGGCCCCAGCATTTT.

This clone was recorded once. The CDR3: CASSLAHDYEQYF. Written as DNA, the CDR3 is TGTGCCAGCAGCTTAGCACACGACTACGAGCAGTACTTC. V and J are TRBV7-2 and TRBJ2-7; no definite D call. The V gene lost 0 bases and the J gene lost 3 bases, with 6 bases spanning the gap. The CDR3 covers 13 residues. In germline, CDR1 is SGHTA, CDR2 FQGNSA. Drawing the rest from reference TRBV7-2 and TRBJ2-7, the complete variable domain is GAGVSQSPSNKVTEKGKDVELRCDPISGHTALYWYRQSLGQGLEFLIYFQGNSAPDKSGLPSDRFSAERTGGSVSTLTIQRTQQEDSAVYLCASSLAHDYEQYFGPGTRLTVT.

This rearrangement joins TRBV11-3 to TRBJ2-3; 7 bases line up with TRBD1. The CDR3 contains 15 residues. The V and J ends lost 1 base and 6 bases, in that order; junction bases with no gene match: 7. The germline V gene encodes CDR1 SGHNT and CDR2 YENEEA. The CDR3 sequence is CASSLVRGGFDTQYF. CDR3 DNA: TGTGCCAGCAGCTTAGTAAGAGGGGGCTTTGATACGCAGTATTTT.

V and J are TRBV3-1 (or the pseudogene TRBV3-2) and TRBJ1-5; 7 nucleotides align to TRBD1. The trim removed 2 bases at V and 1 base at J, leaving 8 bases unmatched. From germline, CDR1 is LGHDT and CDR2 YNNKEL (reference sequence). CDR3 length: 17 residues. CDR3 loop: CASSQSPTGKSNQPQHF. The CDR3, as DNA: TGTGCCAGCAGCCAATCACCGACAGGGAAAAGCAATCAGCCCCAGCATTTT.

V and J are TRBV19 and TRBJ2-7, with D possibly matching TRBD2 (7 bases). Trimming cost V 6 bases and J 4 bases, with 19 bases left between them. CDR3 length equals 15 residues. Per germline, CDR1 LNHDA and CDR2 SQIVND (reference sequence). CDR3 residues: CASRPGGPYGYEQYF. DNA of the CDR3: TGTGCCAGTAGACCCGGGGGGCCCTACGGGTACGAGCAGTACTTC.

V gene TRBV28 combines with J gene TRBJ1-6; TRBD1 might be the D (5 bases). The CDR3 is 13 residues long. Per germline, CDR1 MDHEN and CDR2 SYDVKM. Trimming removed 6 bases from V and 6 bases from J, with 9 bases in between. This CDR3 reads CASRTGVNSPLHF. The CDR3 nucleotides read TGTGCCAGCAGGACGGGGGTTAATTCACCCCTCCACTTT. The full variable domain, in which reference TRBV28 and TRBJ1-6 provide the parts outside the CDR3, is DVKVTQSSRYLVKRTGEKVFLECVQDMDHENMFWYRQDPGLGLRLIYFSYDVKMKEKGDIPEGYSVSREKKERFSLILESASTNQTSMYLCASRTGVNSPLHFGNGTRLTVT.

This chain links TRBV6-5 with TRBJ1-1, with no clear D. The CDR3 extends over 13 amino acids. Between the trimmed V and J ends, which lost 4 bases and 3 bases, there was a span of 9 bases. CDR1 and CDR2 from the germline V gene are MNHEY and SVGAGI. The CDR3 bases are TGTGCCAGCAGTTGGGTACGGGACACTGAAGCTTTCTTT. Translated: CASSWVRDTEAFF.

The CDR3 coding sequence is TGTGCCAGCAGCTTAAAAGTGGCCTCTGGGGCCAACGTCCTGACTTTC. It translates to CASSLKVASGANVLTF. V gene TRBV7-9 combines with J gene TRBJ2-6; D is ambiguous. The CDR3 length is 16 residues. CDR1 is SEHNR, CDR2 FQNEAQ, per germline (reference sequence). V lost 2 bases and J lost 0, with 8 bases in between.

CDR3 nucleotide sequence: TGTGCCAGCAGCTCCCCGGGGGTTGGCGCTTACTATGGCTACACCTTC. Its translation: CASSSPGVGAYYGYTF. V gene TRBV5-4 combines with J gene TRBJ1-2; possible D gene TRBD1, 5 bases. Germline V gives CDR1 SGHNT, CDR2 YYREEE (reference sequence). This CDR3 contains 16 residues. Trimming cost V 3 bases and J 3 bases, with 18 bases left between them.